This entry concerns a single T cell receptor (beta chain). Its antigen target is currently unknown. No base quality information exists; no much larger clone differs at one position. Spanning cysteine to phenylalanine, the CDR3 consists of 13 amino acids. The only DNA kept is the CDR3, 39 bases in frame from the first base. CDR1 and CDR2 are drawn from the germline V gene: KGHSH, LQKENI. The V end gives up 10 bases and the J end 0 bases, leaving 4 bases in the junction not matched to a gene. Library construction relied on the immunoSEQ multiplex PCR assay. TCRdb took this table from immuneACCESS and kept in-frame rearrangements with V and J called. Such tables lack part of the clones; where checked against another copy, unresolved V genes explain under half of the gap, and the rest is unexplained. The table for this sample lists 43,000 or so clones; roughly 89% of them were counted only once. Less than 2% of the sample comes from the top ten.

The entry originates in a study of T cell changes during pregnancy in multiple sclerosis (dated by TCRdb to about 2019). Looking at the study overall: The study examined how the T cell repertoire changed over the course of pregnancy in women with multiple sclerosis.

This sample comprised peripheral blood, obtained in the first trimester of pregnancy. The clonotype was recovered from a female donor with multiple sclerosis, enrolled in a pregnancy study. This sequence uses TRBV18 and TRBJ2-7, and 9 junction bases match TRBD2. The bases are TGTGCCACCGAGACTAGCGGCTCCTACGAGCAGTACTTC. This codes for CATETSGSYEQYF.